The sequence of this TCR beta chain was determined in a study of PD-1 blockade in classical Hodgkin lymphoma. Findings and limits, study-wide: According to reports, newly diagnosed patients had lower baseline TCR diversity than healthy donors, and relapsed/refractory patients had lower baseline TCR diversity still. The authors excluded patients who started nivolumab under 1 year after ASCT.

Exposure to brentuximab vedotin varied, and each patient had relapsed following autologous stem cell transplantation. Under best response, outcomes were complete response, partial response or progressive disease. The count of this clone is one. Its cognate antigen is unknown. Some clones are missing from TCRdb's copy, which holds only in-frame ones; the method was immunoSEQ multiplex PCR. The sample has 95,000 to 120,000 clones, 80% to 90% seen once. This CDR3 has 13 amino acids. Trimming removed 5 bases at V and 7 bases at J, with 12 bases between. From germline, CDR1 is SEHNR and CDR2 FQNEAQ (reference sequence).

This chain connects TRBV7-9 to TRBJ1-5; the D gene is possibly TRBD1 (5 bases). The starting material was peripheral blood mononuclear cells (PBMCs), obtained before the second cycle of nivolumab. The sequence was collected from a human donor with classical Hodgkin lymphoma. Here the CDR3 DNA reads TGTGCCAGCAGCCCACGGGAGGGGCAGCCCCAGCATTTT. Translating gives CASSPREGQPQHF.